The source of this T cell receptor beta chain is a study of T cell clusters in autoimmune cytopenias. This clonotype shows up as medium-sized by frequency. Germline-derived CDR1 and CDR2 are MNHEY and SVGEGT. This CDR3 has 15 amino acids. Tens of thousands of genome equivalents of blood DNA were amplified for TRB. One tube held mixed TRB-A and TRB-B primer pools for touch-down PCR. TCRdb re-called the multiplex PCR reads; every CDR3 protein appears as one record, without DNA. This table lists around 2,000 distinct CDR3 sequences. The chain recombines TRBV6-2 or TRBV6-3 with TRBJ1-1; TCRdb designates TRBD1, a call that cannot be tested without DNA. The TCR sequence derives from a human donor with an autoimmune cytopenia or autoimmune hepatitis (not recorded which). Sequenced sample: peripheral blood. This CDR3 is CASSNTGAGYTEAFF.